This T cell receptor beta chain derives from a study of monozygotic twins with inflammatory bowel disease. The study's findings and limits: For IBD patients, clonotypes shared with others were fewer than for healthy twins, especially with disease activity.

On this clonotype: Antigen unknown.

TCRalpha and TCRbeta cDNA went through two nested PCRs of approximately 17 and 9 cycles. TCRdb processed the 5' RACE reads again and assigns one entry to each CDR3 protein, with no DNA. The table counts around 200,000 distinct CDR3 sequences; 1.6% lies in the top ten. This CDR3 is built from 15 residues. Germline V CDR1 and CDR2: SGHRS, YFSETQ. The chain uses TRBV5-1 and TRBJ2-7; the TCRdb call, TRBD2, lacks DNA for checking. This clonotype was obtained from a human donor with ulcerative colitis or Crohn's disease, or a healthy co-twin of an affected twin (not recorded which). Material for sequencing was blood. The CDR3 loop is CASSLVTSGQYEQYF.